These T cell receptor beta chains were read from a single sample in a study of CD8 T cells in Susac syndrome. Each CDR3 protein is one row after TCRdb ran MiXCR on the immunoSEQ multiplex PCR reads. The sample records more than 110,000 distinct CDR3 sequences, over 90% being singletons. The sequenced sample was CD4+ T cells from PBMCs. The receptors originated from a human donor with Susac syndrome. The CDR3 runs from the conserved cysteine through the conserved F or W. The order of the fields is D gene, V gene, J gene, clone size, CDR3 protein, CDR3 DNA. A D gene is named only where the DNA matches it firmly. Size values are once, few and many counts, or a class for expanded clones, and some rows have none.

D: NA; V: TRBV25-1; J: TRBJ2-1; size: NA; CDR3: CASPTVDEQFF; DNA: TGTGCCAGCCCAACAGTGGATGAGCAGTTCTTC
D: NA; V: TRBV4-1; J: TRBJ2-3; size: NA; CDR3: CASSRVSPTDTQYF; DNA: TGCGCCAGCAGCCGGGTTAGCCCCACAGATACGCAGTATTTT
D: NA; V: TRBV14; J: TRBJ2-2; size: once; CDR3: CASSQIVTGELFF; DNA: TGTGCCAGCAGCCAAATAGTAACCGGGGAGCTGTTTTTT
D: NA; V: TRBV28; J: TRBJ1-6; size: once; CDR3: CASSPTWTGSPLHF; DNA: TGTGCCAGCAGTCCCACCTGGACGGGTTCACCCCTCCACTTT
D: NA; V: TRBV6-4; J: TRBJ1-2; size: NA; CDR3: CASSAGAPGYGYTF; DNA: TGTGCCAGCAGTGCAGGGGCACCAGGCTATGGCTACACCTTC
D: TRBD1; V: TRBV7-9; J: TRBJ2-6; size: NA; CDR3: CATEAGGPGANVLTF; DNA: TGTGCCACCGAGGCAGGGGGCCCGGGGGCCAACGTCCTGACTTTC
D: NA; V: TRBV30; J: TRBJ1-5; size: NA; CDR3: CAWSVRNQPQHF; DNA: TGTGCCTGGAGTGTACGTAACCAGCCCCAGCATTTT
D: TRBD2; V: TRBV29-1; J: TRBJ2-3; size: NA; CDR3: CSVEGTSGILDTQYF; DNA: TGCAGCGTTGAAGGGACTAGCGGGATATTAGATACGCAGTATTTT
D: NA; V: TRBV29-1; J: TRBJ2-2; size: NA; CDR3: CSTPGELFF; DNA: TGCAGCACCCCCGGGGAGCTGTTTTTT
D: TRBD1; V: TRBV5-1; J: TRBJ2-6; size: NA; CDR3: CASTGQASSGANVLTF; DNA: TGCGCCAGCACCGGACAGGCAAGCTCTGGGGCCAACGTCCTGACTTTC
D: NA; V: TRBV20-1; J: TRBJ1-1; size: NA; CDR3: CSARDAARGNTEAFF; DNA: TGCAGTGCTAGAGATGCCGCTAGGGGGAACACTGAAGCTTTCTTT
D: TRBD1; V: TRBV20-1; J: TRBJ1-2; size: NA; CDR3: CSARDRGQGYGYTF; DNA: TGCAGTGCTCGGGACAGGGGGCAGGGCTATGGCTACACCTTC
D: TRBD2; V: TRBV3-1; J: TRBJ2-1; size: NA; CDR3: CASSFGTTVFF; DNA: TGTGCCAGCAGCTTCGGGACTACTGTGTTCTTC
D: TRBD1; V: TRBV4-3; J: TRBJ2-5; size: NA; CDR3: CASSQDGGGRGQETQYF; DNA: TGCGCCAGCAGCCAAGATGGTGGGGGCAGGGGGCAAGAGACCCAGTACTTC
D: NA; V: TRBV10-3; J: TRBJ2-3; size: NA; CDR3: CAISEDGGPWDTQYF; DNA: TGTGCCATCAGTGAGGATGGCGGGCCGTGGGATACGCAGTATTTT
D: NA; V: TRBV12-3/TRBV12-4; J: TRBJ1-1; size: once; CDR3: CASSTTENTEAFF; DNA: TGTGCCAGCAGCACCACAGAGAACACTGAAGCTTTCTTT
D: TRBD2; V: TRBV20-1; J: TRBJ2-7; size: once; CDR3: CSASGRAYHEQYF; DNA: TGCAGTGCTAGCGGGAGGGCCTACCACGAGCAGTACTTC
D: NA; V: TRBV20-1; J: TRBJ1-5; size: NA; CDR3: CSARSPGNQPQHF; DNA: TGCAGTGCTAGATCACCGGGCAATCAGCCCCAGCATTTT
D: NA; V: TRBV28; J: TRBJ1-2; size: once; CDR3: CASSPGTGPYGYTF; DNA: TGTGCCAGCAGTCCCGGGACGGGGCCCTATGGCTACACCTTC
D: NA; V: TRBV5-6; J: TRBJ1-1; size: NA; CDR3: CASSLGRLGAFF; DNA: TGTGCCAGCAGCTTGGGCCGCCTTGGAGCTTTCTTT
D: NA; V: TRBV20-1; J: TRBJ1-5; size: NA; CDR3: CSAINRVSLRNQPQHF; DNA: TGCAGTGCGATTAACAGGGTGTCCCTTCGCAATCAGCCCCAGCATTTT
D: NA; V: TRBV12-3/TRBV12-4; J: TRBJ1-2; size: NA; CDR3: CASSPLTSYGYTF; DNA: TGTGCCAGCAGCCCTTTAACCTCCTATGGCTACACCTTC
D: NA; V: TRBV20-1; J: TRBJ2-4; size: once; CDR3: CSAPTGGENIQYF; DNA: TGCAGTGCGCCTACAGGGGGGGAAAACATTCAGTACTTC
D: NA; V: TRBV4-1; J: TRBJ2-5; size: NA; CDR3: CASSPSGPTVETQYF; DNA: TGCGCCAGCAGCCCCTCCGGGCCGACGGTGGAGACCCAGTACTTC
D: NA; V: TRBV11-2; J: TRBJ1-2; size: NA; CDR3: CASSRGGVYGYTF; DNA: TGTGCCAGCAGCCGGGGGGGGGTTTATGGCTACACCTTC
D: NA; V: TRBV20-1; J: TRBJ2-2; size: NA; CDR3: CSASGSGRATGELFF; DNA: TGCAGTGCTAGCGGTTCTGGCAGGGCAACCGGGGAGCTGTTTTTT
D: NA; V: TRBV5-4; J: TRBJ1-2; size: few; CDR3: CASNRDGNYGYTF; DNA: TGTGCCAGCAACCGGGACGGAAACTATGGCTACACCTTC
D: NA; V: TRBV12-3/TRBV12-4; J: TRBJ2-5; size: NA; CDR3: CASSQVRVGETQYF; DNA: TGTGCCAGCAGTCAGGTCAGGGTGGGAGAGACCCAGTACTTC
D: NA; V: TRBV20-1; J: TRBJ2-3; size: once; CDR3: CSASGTGRGTDTQYF; DNA: TGCAGTGCTAGTGGTACGGGACGCGGCACAGATACGCAGTATTTT
D: NA; V: TRBV7-9; J: TRBJ1-1; size: NA; CDR3: CASSGTEAFF; DNA: TGTGCCAGCAGCGGGACTGAAGCTTTCTTT
D: TRBD2; V: TRBV7-2; J: TRBJ2-3; size: NA; CDR3: CASSGGLAGDVTQYF; DNA: TGTGCCAGCAGCGGGGGACTAGCGGGGGACGTTACGCAGTATTTT
D: NA; V: TRBV5-1; J: TRBJ2-2; size: NA; CDR3: CASSRNSGNTGELFF; DNA: TGCGCCAGCAGCCGGAATTCCGGGAACACCGGGGAGCTGTTTTTT
D: TRBD2; V: TRBV20-1; J: TRBJ2-5; size: NA; CDR3: CSASYGLAEYF; DNA: TGCAGTGCTTCCTATGGACTAGCGGAGTACTTC
D: TRBD1; V: TRBV28; J: TRBJ1-3; size: NA; CDR3: CASSEPDRVAGGTIYF; DNA: TGTGCCAGCAGCGAACCGGACAGGGTAGCAGGGGGCACCATATATTTT
D: NA; V: TRBV6-6; J: TRBJ2-7; size: NA; CDR3: CASAPVDYEQYF; DNA: TGTGCCAGCGCCCCGGTCGACTACGAGCAGTACTTC
D: TRBD1; V: TRBV27; J: TRBJ2-2; size: NA; CDR3: CASSFDRGLAGELFF; DNA: TGTGCCAGCAGTTTTGACAGGGGGCTCGCCGGGGAGCTGTTTTTT
D: NA; V: TRBV9; J: TRBJ2-3; size: NA; CDR3: CASGTSSTDTQYF; DNA: TGTGCCAGCGGTACATCCAGCACAGATACGCAGTATTTT
D: NA; V: TRBV14; J: TRBJ2-1; size: NA; CDR3: CASSPLGYEQFF; DNA: TGTGCCAGCAGCCCCCTGGGCTATGAGCAGTTCTTC
D: NA; V: TRBV4-3; J: TRBJ2-3; size: NA; CDR3: CASVGRTDTQYF; DNA: TGCGCCAGCGTTGGGAGAACAGATACGCAGTATTTT
D: TRBD1; V: TRBV20-1; J: TRBJ1-2; size: NA; CDR3: CSAMTGNLRGYTF; DNA: TGCAGTGCTATGACAGGGAATCTCCGTGGCTACACCTTC
D: NA; V: TRBV24-1; J: TRBJ2-7; size: NA; CDR3: CATSDLTSEQYF; DNA: TGTGCCACCAGTGATTTGACGTCCGAGCAGTACTTC
D: NA; V: TRBV5-6; J: TRBJ2-1; size: once; CDR3: CASSFELYNEQFF; DNA: TGTGCCAGCAGCTTCGAACTTTACAATGAGCAGTTCTTC